Sequencing of this T cell receptor beta chain was carried out in a study of identical twins. This clonotype was counted between two and nine times. The antigen is not known. Template switching added a universal primer site; cDNA carried unique molecular identifiers. TCRdb re-analysed the 5' RACE reads in MiXCR, keeping a single row per CDR3 protein. The data contain roughly 630,000 distinct CDR3 sequences, about 7.1% of them singletons. Study-level points and caveats: The presence of invariant MAIT and iNKT cells could partly confound analyses of zero-insertion sequences. Out-of-frame TCR alpha sharing observed in monozygotic twins exceeded model estimates.

The V segment lost 3 bases and the J segment 2 bases; nucleotides outside the gene matches: 13. CDR1 is SGHRS, CDR2 YFSETQ, per germline. This CDR3 comprises 17 residues. The same data also contributed to another study, on yellow fever vaccine responses in identical twins. As that study records: Reportedly, the response of twins' T cells to the vaccine seemed partly convergent, partly personalized.

The chain combines TRBV5-1 with TRBJ1-1; 7 bases are a match to TRBD1. This TCR came from a woman aged 18-29 years in good health. Sequencing was performed on PBMCs. This CDR3 reads CASSSRRDSGTNTEAFF. CDR3 DNA: TGCGCCAGCAGCTCCCGCCGGGACAGCGGGACCAACACTGAAGCTTTCTTT.